Below are 9 T cell receptor beta chains sequenced from a single sample in a study of siplizumab effects on memory and regulatory T cells. TCRdb's table, derived via immunoSEQ multiplex PCR, lists solely in-frame clones and lacks some. The table lists 97,000 or so clones, 80% to 95% of them singletons. Input material: CD4+ T cells sorted from blood. The receptors originated from a human donor in good health.

V usage is TRBV15 and J usage is TRBJ2-3, with D unclear. V dropped 2 bases and J dropped 3 bases, with 9 bases sitting between them. The germline V gene has CDR1 LNHNV and CDR2 YYDKDF (reference sequence). The CDR3 is made up of 14 amino acids. The CDR3 sequence is CATSRNRRTDTQYF. CDR3 in DNA: TGTGCCACCAGCAGAAATCGTCGAACAGATACGCAGTATTTT.

This clone turned up a few times. The chain recombines TRBV27 with TRBJ1-5; 7 bases agree with TRBD1. CDR1 MNHEY and CDR2 SMNVEV come from the germline V gene (reference sequence). CDR3 length equals 17 residues. Trimming at V came to 5 bases and at J to 0 bases, leaving 10 bases not matched to a gene. The CDR3 region has the DNA TGTGCCAGCAGTAAAAAAACAGGGGATCTTAGCAATCAGCCCCAGCATTTT. This sequence encodes CASSKKTGDLSNQPQHF.

In DNA, the CDR3 is TGCGCCAGCAGCTTGGGGGACCCACCCCGGGAGCTGTTTTTT. The encoded protein is CASSLGDPPRELFF. The chain uses TRBV5-1 and TRBJ2-2; D may be TRBD1 or TRBD2 (5 bases each). V was shortened by 0 bases and J by 9 bases, with 12 bases between the two germline ends. Germline lookup yields CDR1 SGHRS and CDR2 YFSETQ. There are 14 residues in the CDR3.

This clone was counted a single time. The J gene is TRBJ2-7, the V gene TRBV5-4; 10 nucleotides agree with TRBD1. This CDR3 contains 14 residues. CDR1 SGHNT and CDR2 YYREEE come from the germline V gene (reference sequence). V lost 4 bases to trimming and J lost 4 bases; unmatched junction nucleotides: 5. The CDR3 loop is CASSPRTGGYEQYF. The CDR3, as DNA: TGTGCCAGCAGCCCTAGGACAGGGGGATACGAGCAGTACTTC.

CDR3 sequence reads: CASSLVSHNTGELFF. The CDR3 DNA reads TGCGCCAGCAGCTTGGTTAGCCATAACACCGGGGAGCTGTTTTTT. V and J are TRBV5-1 and TRBJ2-2; D remains unclear. The CDR3 loop spans 15 amino acids. The germline CDR1 and CDR2 sequences are SGHRS and YFSETQ. Trimming left V 0 bases short and J 2 bases short, with 8 bases between.

The rearrangement joins TRBV6-1 to TRBJ2-7; 10 nucleotides line up with TRBD2. V shed 5 bases, J shed 2 bases, and the junction held 0 bases outside the gene matches. Germline CDR1 and CDR2: MNHNS and SASEGT. The CDR3 is made up of 13 amino acids. As DNA, the CDR3 is TGTGCCAGCAGTCTAGCGGGAGCCTACGAGCAGTACTTC. Its protein is CASSLAGAYEQYF.

Here the CDR3 DNA reads TGTGCCTGGAGTGTAGGCTACACTGAAGCTTTCTTT. It yields the protein CAWSVGYTEAFF. This chain links TRBV30 with TRBJ1-1; D gene unclear. The V and J ends lost 0 bases and 3 bases respectively, with 5 bases between them. This CDR3 is built from 12 residues. Germline assignment: CDR1 GTSNPN and CDR2 SVGIG (reference sequence).

The V call is TRBV30, the J call TRBJ2-2; D gene unclear. The CDR3 is 16 amino acids. Between the trimmed V and J ends, which lost 4 bases and 4 bases, there was a span of 19 bases. Looked up from germline, CDR1 is GTSNPN and CDR2 is SVGIG (reference sequence). The CDR3 spells CAWNHWEQRFTGELFF. CDR3 coding DNA: TGTGCCTGGAATCACTGGGAACAAAGGTTCACCGGGGAGCTGTTTTTT.

The rearrangement uses TRBV30 and TRBJ1-2; no definite D call. The V end was cut by 0 bases, the J end by 4 bases, with 6 bases between. CDR3 length equals 12 residues. Germline V gene lookup returns CDR1 GTSNPN and CDR2 SVGIG (reference sequence). CDR3 sequence reads: CAWSVVSYGYTF. Here the CDR3 DNA reads TGTGCCTGGAGTGTGGTTAGCTATGGCTACACCTTC.